A single sample gave rise to the 6 T cell receptor beta chains below, sequenced in a study of T cell changes during pregnancy in multiple sclerosis. The protocol was immunoSEQ multiplex PCR, while the TCRdb copy is restricted to in-frame clones and leaves out a portion. The sample lists tens of thousands of clones, roughly 94% seen once, with just over 2.5% in the top ten. The starting material was CD8+ T cells from peripheral blood mononuclear cells, obtained after pregnancy. The source is a female donor with multiple sclerosis, enrolled in a pregnancy study.

The chain links TRBV19 to TRBJ1-5; D gene unclear. The CDR3 contains 14 residues. Trimming left V 5 bases short and J 0 bases short, with 8 bases between. Per the germline V gene, CDR1 is LNHDA and CDR2 is SQIVND (reference sequence). CDR3 DNA: TGTGCCAGTAGTCCCCCAAATAGCAATCAGCCCCAGCATTTT. Amino acid sequence: CASSPPNSNQPQHF.

This chain links TRBV18 with TRBJ2-7; 8 bases are a match to TRBD1. With V trimmed by 3 bases and J by 0 bases, 10 bases remained unmatched. The CDR3 is 17 residues long. Germline V gene data show CDR1 as KGHSH and CDR2 as LQKENI. CDR3 residues: CASSPGSDRASSYEQYF. The DNA for the CDR3 is TGTGCCAGCTCACCCGGATCGGACAGGGCCAGCTCCTACGAGCAGTACTTC.

V is TRBV29-1 and J is TRBJ2-1, with TRBD2 identical over 7 bases. Per germline, CDR1 SQVTM and CDR2 ANQGSEA. This CDR3 region has 16 residues. The V gene end was trimmed by 1 base and the J gene end by 3 bases; junction bases not matched to a gene: 9. This CDR3 is CSVEGSASGYYNEQFF. CDR3 sequence (DNA): TGCAGCGTTGAAGGTAGCGCTAGCGGTTACTACAATGAGCAGTTCTTC.

The CDR3 coding sequence is TGTGCCAGCAGTTTCACAGGGAGGGATCAGCCCCAGCATTTT. Translation: CASSFTGRDQPQHF. The chain links TRBV27 to TRBJ1-5; TRBD1 might be the D (6 bases). Germline loops: CDR1 MNHEY, CDR2 SMNVEV (reference sequence). CDR3 length: 14 residues. With 3 bases removed from V and 5 bases from J, the gap between germline ends came to 11 bases.

This sequence joins TRBV13 and TRBJ2-5; possible D gene TRBD2, 6 bases. Germline V CDR1 and CDR2: PRHDT, FYEKMQ (reference sequence). The CDR3 contains 13 residues. V lost 5 bases and J 3 bases, leaving 10 bases between the germline ends. Written as DNA, the CDR3 is TGTGCCAGCAGCGCGGGACTGGAAGAGACCCAGTACTTC. Translated, it gives CASSAGLEETQYF. Combining the CDR3 with reference TRBV13 and TRBJ2-5 gives the whole variable domain AAGVIQSPRHLIKEKRETATLKCYPIPRHDTVYWYQQGPGQDPQFLISFYEKMQSDKGSIPDRFSAQQFSDYHSELNMSSLELGDSALYFCASSAGLEETQYFGPGTRLLVL.

The rearrangement links TRBV27 to TRBJ2-1; TRBD2 aligns across 13 bases. Germline lookup yields CDR1 MNHEY and CDR2 SMNVEV (reference sequence). The CDR3 sequence is 15 residues long. Unmatched junction bases numbered 4, after V lost 5 bases and J lost 6 bases. CDR3 coding DNA: TGTGCCAGCAGTGAAGGACTAGCGGGAGTCAATGAGCAGTTCTTC. Its translation: CASSEGLAGVNEQFF.